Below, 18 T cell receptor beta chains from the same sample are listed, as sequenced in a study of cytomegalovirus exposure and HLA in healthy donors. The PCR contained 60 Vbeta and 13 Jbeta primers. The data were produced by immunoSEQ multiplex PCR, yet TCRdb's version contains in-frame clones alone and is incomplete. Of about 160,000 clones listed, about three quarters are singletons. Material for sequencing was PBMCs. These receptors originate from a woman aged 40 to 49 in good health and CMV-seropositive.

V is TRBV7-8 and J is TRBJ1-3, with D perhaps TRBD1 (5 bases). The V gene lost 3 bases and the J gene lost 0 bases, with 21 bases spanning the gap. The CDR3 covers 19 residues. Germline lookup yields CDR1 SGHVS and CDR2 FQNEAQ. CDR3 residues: CASSFLRGQGSLSGNTIYF. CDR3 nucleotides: TGTGCCAGCAGCTTCCTAAGGGGCCAGGGTTCTCTCTCTGGAAACACCATATATTTT.

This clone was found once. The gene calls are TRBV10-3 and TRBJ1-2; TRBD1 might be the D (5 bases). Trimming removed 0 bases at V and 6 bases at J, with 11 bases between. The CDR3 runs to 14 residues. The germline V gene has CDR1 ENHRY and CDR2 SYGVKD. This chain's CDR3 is CAISESKTVNGYTF. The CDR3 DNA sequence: TGTGCCATCAGTGAGTCAAAGACAGTTAATGGCTACACCTTC.

In nucleotides, the CDR3 is TGTGCCAGTACGGGATCAGGGGGTGCAGGTCAGCCCCAGCATTTT. Protein: CASTGSGGAGQPQHF. The chain joins TRBV19 to TRBJ1-5, with 7 bases identical to TRBD1. Germline CDR1 reads LNHDA; CDR2 reads SQIVND (reference sequence). This CDR3 comprises 15 residues. V gave up 7 bases and J gave up 6 bases; unmatched junction bases: 12.

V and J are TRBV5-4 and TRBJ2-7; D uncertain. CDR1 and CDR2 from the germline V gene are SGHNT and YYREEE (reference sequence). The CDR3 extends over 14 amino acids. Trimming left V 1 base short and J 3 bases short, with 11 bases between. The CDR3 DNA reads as TGTGCCAGCAGCTTGCAGACGGGTGGCTACGAGCAGTACTTC. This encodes CASSLQTGGYEQYF.

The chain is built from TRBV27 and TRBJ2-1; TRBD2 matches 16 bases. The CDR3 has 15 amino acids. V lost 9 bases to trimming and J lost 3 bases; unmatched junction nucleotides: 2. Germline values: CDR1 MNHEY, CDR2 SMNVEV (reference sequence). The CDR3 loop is CASGTSGGVYNEQFF. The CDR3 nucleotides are TGTGCCAGTGGGACTAGCGGGGGGGTCTACAATGAGCAGTTCTTC.

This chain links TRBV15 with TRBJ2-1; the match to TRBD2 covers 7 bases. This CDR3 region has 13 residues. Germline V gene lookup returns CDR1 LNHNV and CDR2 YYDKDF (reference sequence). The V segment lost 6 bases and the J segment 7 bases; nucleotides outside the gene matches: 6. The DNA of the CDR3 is TGTGCCACCAGTTTGGGGCGGGAGAATGAGCAGTTCTTC. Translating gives CATSLGRENEQFF.

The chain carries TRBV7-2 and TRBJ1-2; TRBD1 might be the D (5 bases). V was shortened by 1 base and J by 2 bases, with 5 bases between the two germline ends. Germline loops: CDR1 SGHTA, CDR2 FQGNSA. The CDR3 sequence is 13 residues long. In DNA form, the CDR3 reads TGTGCCAGCAGCTTAGAGGGGAACTATGGCTACACCTTC. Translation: CASSLEGNYGYTF.

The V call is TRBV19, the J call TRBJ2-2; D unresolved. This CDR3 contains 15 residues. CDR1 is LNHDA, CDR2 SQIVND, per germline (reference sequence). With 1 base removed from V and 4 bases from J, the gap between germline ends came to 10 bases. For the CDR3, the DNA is TGTGCCAGTAGTATAGTTCCAGCGACCACCGGGGAGCTGTTTTTT. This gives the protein CASSIVPATTGELFF.

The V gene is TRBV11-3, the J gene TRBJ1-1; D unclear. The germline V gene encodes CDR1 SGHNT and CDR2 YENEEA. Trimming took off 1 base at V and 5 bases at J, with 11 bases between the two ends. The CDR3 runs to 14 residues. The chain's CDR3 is CASSLASGMTEAFF. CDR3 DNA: TGTGCCAGCAGCTTAGCTTCGGGTATGACTGAAGCTTTCTTT.

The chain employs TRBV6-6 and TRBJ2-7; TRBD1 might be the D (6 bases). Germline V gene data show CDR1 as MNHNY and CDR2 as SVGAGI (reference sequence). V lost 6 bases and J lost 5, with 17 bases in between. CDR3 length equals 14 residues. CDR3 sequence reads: CASSYTLYRDEQYF. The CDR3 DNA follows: TGTGCCAGCAGCTATACCCTATACAGGGACGAGCAGTACTTC.

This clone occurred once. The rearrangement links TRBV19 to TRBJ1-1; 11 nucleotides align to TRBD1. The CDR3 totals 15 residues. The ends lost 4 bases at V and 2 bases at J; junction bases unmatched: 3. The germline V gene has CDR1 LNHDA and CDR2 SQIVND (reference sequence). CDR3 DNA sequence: TGTGCCAGTAGTACCGGACAGGGGGCAAACACTGAAGCTTTCTTT. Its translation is CASSTGQGANTEAFF.

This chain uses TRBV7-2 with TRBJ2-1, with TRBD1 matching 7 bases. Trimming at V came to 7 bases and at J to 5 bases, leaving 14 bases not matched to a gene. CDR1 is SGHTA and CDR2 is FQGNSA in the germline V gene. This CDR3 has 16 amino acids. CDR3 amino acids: CASNPQGKVRNNEQFF. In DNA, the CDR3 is TGTGCCAGCAACCCACAGGGGAAGGTTCGGAACAATGAGCAGTTCTTC.

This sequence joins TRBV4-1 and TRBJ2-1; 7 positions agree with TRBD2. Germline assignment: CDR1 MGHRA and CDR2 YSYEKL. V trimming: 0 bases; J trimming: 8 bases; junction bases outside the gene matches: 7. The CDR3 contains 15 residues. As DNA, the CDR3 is TGCGCCAGCAGCCAAGAATCCCGACTAGCCCATGAGCAGTTCTTC. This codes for CASSQESRLAHEQFF.

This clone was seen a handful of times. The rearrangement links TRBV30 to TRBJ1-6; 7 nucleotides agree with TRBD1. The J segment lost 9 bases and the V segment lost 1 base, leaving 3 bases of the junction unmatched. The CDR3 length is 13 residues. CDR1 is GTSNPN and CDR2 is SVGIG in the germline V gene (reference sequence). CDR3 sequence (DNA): TGTGCCTGGAGTGGACAGGGATCTTCACCCCTCCACTTT. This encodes CAWSGQGSSPLHF.

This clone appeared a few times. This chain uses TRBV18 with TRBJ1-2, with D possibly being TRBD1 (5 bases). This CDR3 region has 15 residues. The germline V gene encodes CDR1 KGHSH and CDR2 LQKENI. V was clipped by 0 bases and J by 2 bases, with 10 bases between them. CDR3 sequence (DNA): TGTGCCAGCTCACCACCGGAAGGGGCGAACTATGGCTACACCTTC. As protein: CASSPPEGANYGYTF.

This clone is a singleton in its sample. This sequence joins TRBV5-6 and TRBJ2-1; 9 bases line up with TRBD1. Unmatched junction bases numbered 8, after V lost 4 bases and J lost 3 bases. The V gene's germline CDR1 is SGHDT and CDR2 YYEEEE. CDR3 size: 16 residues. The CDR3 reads CASSHEGQGDYNEQFF. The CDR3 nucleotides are TGTGCCAGCAGCCATGAGGGACAGGGAGACTACAATGAGCAGTTCTTC.

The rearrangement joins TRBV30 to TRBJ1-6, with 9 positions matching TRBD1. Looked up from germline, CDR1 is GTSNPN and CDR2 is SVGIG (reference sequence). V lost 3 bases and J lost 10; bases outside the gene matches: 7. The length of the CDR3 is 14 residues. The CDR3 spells CAWSFGTGKSPLHF. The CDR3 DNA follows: TGTGCCTGGAGCTTCGGGACAGGGAAATCACCCCTCCACTTT.

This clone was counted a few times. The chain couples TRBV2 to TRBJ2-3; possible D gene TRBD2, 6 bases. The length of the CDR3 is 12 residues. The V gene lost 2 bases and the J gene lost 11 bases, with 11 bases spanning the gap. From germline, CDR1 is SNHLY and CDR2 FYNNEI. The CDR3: CASSERPGGQYF. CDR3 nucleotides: TGTGCCAGCAGTGAACGACCCGGGGGGCAGTATTTT.